This T cell receptor beta chain derives from a study of blood T cell repertoires in COVID-19. Study context: Sample material is recorded as cDNA or gDNA derived from T cells, B-cell-depleted T cells, or PBMCs.

After removal of 5 bases from V and 5 bases from J, the junction contained 15 bases not matched to a gene. Germline V CDR1 and CDR2: SGHTA, FQGNSA. CDR3 length: 16 residues. Authors' data handling: For nucleated cells, counts were estimated from reference gene primer amplification. Generated by immunoSEQ multiplex PCR, the TCRdb table keeps only in-frame clones and is missing some. V and J calls and clone size are copied from that table; D and trimming were computed from the DNA. The table shows almost 95,000 clones, with 72% occurring only once. Sequencing was done on a sample of peripheral blood. This receptor was obtained from a woman aged 55-69 years in a cohort sampled during active or convalescent COVID-19. This chain connects TRBV7-2 to TRBJ2-7; 7 nucleotides agree with TRBD2. CDR3 residues: CASSLSTGGLIDEQYF. As DNA, the CDR3 is TGTGCCAGCAGCCTTTCGACTGGGGGACTAATCGACGAGCAGTACTTC. Using reference TRBV7-2 and TRBJ2-7 for the parts outside the CDR3, the full variable domain is GAGVSQSPSNKVTEKGKDVELRCDPISGHTALYWYRQSLGQGLEFLIYFQGNSAPDKSGLPSDRFSAERTGGSVSTLTIQRTQQEDSAVYLCASSLSTGGLIDEQYFGPGTRLTVT.